This entry concerns a single T cell receptor beta chain. Its antigen is unknown. This sample is drawn from a study of CD8+ T cells in alopecia areata. Treatment: oral pan-JAK inhibitor, 5-10 mg twice daily. The germline gives CDR1 MGHRA, CDR2 YSYEKL. The CDR3 is 15 amino acids. The V end was cut by 4 bases, the J end by 0 bases, with 13 bases between. Reverse transcribed after extraction, RNA yielded cDNA as the sequencing template. This table comes from immunoSEQ multiplex PCR, and its TCRdb copy is limited to in-frame clones, with some not included. Altogether about 100,000 clones are present, 84% being singletons, with the ten largest covering 20% to 25%. Study-wide points: Mice showed clearer TCR sharing than patients did, a gap that was possibly HLA-related. Among the 100 top clones, expanded CD8+ clones, like scalp clonality, were significantly decreased by tofacitinib. Many expanded lesional clones persisted in scalp and blood during tofacitinib.

This specimen was CD8+ T cells sorted from blood, taken at week 24, from a patient treated with tofacitinib. J is TRBJ2-7 and V is TRBV4-1; D not certain. This TCR came from a human donor with alopecia areata. The CDR3 DNA is TGCGCCAGCAGCCCCACGACGGTTAGCTCCTACGAGCAGTACTTC. Its translation: CASSPTTVSSYEQYF.